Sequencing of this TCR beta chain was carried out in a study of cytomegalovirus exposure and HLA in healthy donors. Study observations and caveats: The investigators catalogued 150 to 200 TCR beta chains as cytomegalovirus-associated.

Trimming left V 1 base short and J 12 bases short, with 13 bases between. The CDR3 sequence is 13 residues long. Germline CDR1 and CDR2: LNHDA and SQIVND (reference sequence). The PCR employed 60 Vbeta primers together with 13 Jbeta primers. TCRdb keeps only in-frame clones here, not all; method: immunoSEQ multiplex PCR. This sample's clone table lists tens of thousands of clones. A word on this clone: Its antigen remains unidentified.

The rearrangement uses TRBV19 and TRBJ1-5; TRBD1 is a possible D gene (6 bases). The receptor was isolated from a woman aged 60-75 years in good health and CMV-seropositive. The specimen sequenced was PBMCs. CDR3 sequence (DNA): TGTGCCAGTAGTATAGGGACAGTCCCGCTCCAGCATTTT. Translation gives CASSIGTVPLQHF.